The clone carrying this T cell receptor beta chain appeared a few times. Its matching antigen is unknown. The data stem from a study of regulatory T cells in long-lasting Graves disease. Germline V gives CDR1 SGHRS, CDR2 YFSETQ. The CDR3 is 15 residues long. Trimming pared 2 bases from V and 5 bases from J, leaving 13 bases between. Overall study results and limits: With persistent disease, TRBV28, TRBJ1-2 and TRBJ2-5 were the favored segments. A reduction in accuracy may have resulted from the small sample size. Analysis covered peripheral blood alone, not thyroid tissue.

The time point is: persistent/refractory GD, antithyroid drugs over 5 years with positive TRAb. RNA extracted from PBMCs served as the sequencing template. Arm-PCR with iRepertoire HTBI primers amplified the CDR3 regions for these TCR beta libraries. Via MiXCR, TCRdb re-called the multiplex PCR reads, giving one row per CDR3 protein. Counted here are 350,000 to 450,000 distinct CDR3 sequences, 20% to 25% occurring once; the ten biggest clones make up about 29%. The specimen comprised peripheral blood mononuclear cells (PBMCs), sampled when the disease was refractory, from a patient treated with antithyroid drugs. V is TRBV5-1 and J is TRBJ2-2, with D perhaps matching TRBD2 (6 bases). The sequence was collected from a woman between 35 and 50 years old with Graves disease. CDR3 DNA sequence: TGCGCCAGCAGCTTCGGGGGACCGGGGACCGGGGAGCTGTTTTTT. Its translation is CASSFGGPGTGELFF. The full variable domain, rest sourced from reference TRBV5-1 and TRBJ2-2, is KAGVTQTPRYLIKTRGQQVTLSCSPISGHRSVSWYQQTPGQGLQFLFEYFSETQRNKGNFPGRFSGRQFSNSRSEMNVSTLELGDSALYLCASSFGGPGTGELFFGEGSRLTVL.